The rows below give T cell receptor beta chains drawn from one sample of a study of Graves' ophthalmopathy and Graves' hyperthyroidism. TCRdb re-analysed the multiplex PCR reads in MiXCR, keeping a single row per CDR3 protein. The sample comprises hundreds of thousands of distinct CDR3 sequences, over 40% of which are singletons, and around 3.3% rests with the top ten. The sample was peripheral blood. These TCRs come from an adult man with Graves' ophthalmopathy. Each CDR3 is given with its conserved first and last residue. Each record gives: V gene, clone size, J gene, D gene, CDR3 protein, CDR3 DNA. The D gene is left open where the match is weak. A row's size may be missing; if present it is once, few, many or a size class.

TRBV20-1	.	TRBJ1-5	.	CSATSTSGGSYEHQPQHF	TGCAGTGCTACTTCGACTAGCGGGGGATCCTACGAGCATCAGCCCCAGCATTTT
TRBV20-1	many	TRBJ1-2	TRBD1	CSATRQGSLKGYTF	TGCAGTGCAACGAGACAGGGGTCGCTAAAGGGCTACACCTTC
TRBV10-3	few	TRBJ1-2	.	CASINIISQGSRGYTF	TGTGCCAGCATTAATATCATCTCACAGGGTTCCCGCGGCTACACCTTC
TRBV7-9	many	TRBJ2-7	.	CASSPAGYEQYF	TGTGCCAGCAGCCCAGCCGGGTACGAGCAGTACTTC
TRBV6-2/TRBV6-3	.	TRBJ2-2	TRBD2	CASTPSGGYTGELFF	TGTGCCAGCACCCCAAGCGGGGGGTACACCGGGGAGCTGTTTTTT
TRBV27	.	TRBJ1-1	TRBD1	CASSSRTGRYTEAFF	TGTGCCAGCAGTTCCCGGACAGGTCGGTACACTGAAGCTTTCTTT
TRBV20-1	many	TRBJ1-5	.	CSASRRGQPQHF	TGCAGTGCTAGTAGGAGGGGCCAGCCCCAGCATTTT
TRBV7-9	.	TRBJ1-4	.	CASSHRLGSAGEKLFF	TGTGCCAGCAGTCACCGATTGGGGAGTGCGGGCGAAAAACTGTTTTTT
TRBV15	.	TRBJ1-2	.	CATSTGDYYGYTF	TGTGCCACCAGCACAGGGGATTACTATGGCTACACCTTC
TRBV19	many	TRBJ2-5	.	CASSGRTQETQYF	TGTGCCAGTAGCGGACGGACCCAAGAGACCCAGTACTTC
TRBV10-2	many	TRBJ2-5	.	CASSDGGRETQYF	TGTGCCAGCAGTGACGGGGGGCGGGAGACCCAGTACTTC
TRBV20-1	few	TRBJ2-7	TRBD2	CSAMEGGPGDEQYF	TGCAGTGCTATGGAGGGAGGGCCCGGGGACGAGCAGTACTTC
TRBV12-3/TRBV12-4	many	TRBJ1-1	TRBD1	CASSQQGAGTEAFF	TGTGCCAGCAGTCAACAGGGGGCAGGTACTGAAGCTTTCTTT
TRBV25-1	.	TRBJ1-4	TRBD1	CASSSMDRDGKKKLFF	TGTGCCAGCAGCTCCATGGACAGGGATGGGAAAAAAAAACTGTTTTTT
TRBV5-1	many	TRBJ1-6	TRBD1	CASSPLGQGTNSPLHF	TGCGCCAGCAGCCCCCTCGGACAGGGGACCAATTCACCCCTCCACTTT
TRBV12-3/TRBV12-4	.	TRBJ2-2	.	CASSSAQNTGELFF	TGTGCCAGCAGTTCCGCACAGAACACCGGGGAGCTGTTTTTT
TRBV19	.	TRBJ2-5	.	CARDGGPEGTQYF	TGTGCCCGAGACGGGGGGCCGGAAGGGACCCAGTACTTC
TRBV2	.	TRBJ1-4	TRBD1	CASGKDRGQGSGKLFF	TGTGCCAGCGGGAAGGACAGGGGGCAAGGCTCTGGAAAACTGTTTTTT
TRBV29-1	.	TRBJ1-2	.	CSTLLWGGYGYTF	TGCAGCACCCTGTTGTGGGGGGGGTATGGCTACACCTTC
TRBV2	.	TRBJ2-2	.	CASSLPGATNTGELFF	TGTGCCAGCAGTCTCCCGGGGGCTACGAACACCGGGGAGCTGTTTTTT
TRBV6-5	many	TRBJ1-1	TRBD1	CASRGQGDTEAFF	TGTGCCAGCAGGGGACAGGGGGACACTGAAGCTTTCTTT
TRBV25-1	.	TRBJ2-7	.	CAGRWTGGSYEQYF	TGTGCCGGCAGATGGACTGGGGGTTCCTACGAGCAGTACTTC
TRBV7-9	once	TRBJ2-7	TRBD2	CASSSLYGTSGAYEQYF	TGTGCCAGCAGCTCCCTCTATGGGACTAGCGGAGCTTACGAGCAGTACTTC
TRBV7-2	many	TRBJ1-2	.	CASSQGPGGPREHYGYTF	TGTGCCAGCAGCCAAGGTCCCGGGGGGCCCAGGGAGCACTATGGCTACACCTTC
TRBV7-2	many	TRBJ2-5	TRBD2	CASSLVLAGGQETQYF	TGTGCCAGCAGCTTAGTGCTAGCGGGAGGGCAAGAGACCCAGTACTTC
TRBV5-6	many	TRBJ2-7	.	CASYPGPSPYF	TGTGCCAGTTATCCGGGGCCGTCCCCGTACTTC